One and the same sample provided the 11 T cell receptor beta chains below, sequenced in a study of human T cells and chemical hapten exposure (dated by TCRdb to about 2021). The sample's time point label, in plain terms: patch test 3, about 24 weeks after DPC sensitization. Taken with the paper, the label for treatment or condition translates to: therapeutic diphenylcyclopropenone sensitization with weekly scalp DPC. To prepare the library, RACE was applied. The instrument was a NextSeq 500. The raw public reads went through TCRdb reprocessing: fastp at Q25, MiXCR clone calling, in-frame beta chains kept. Under each unique CDR3 protein, matching rows form one entry showing the most common genes and DNA. The sample table records 190,000 or so distinct CDR3 sequences; around 23% of these occur just once. 2% to 2.5% of the sample lies in the top ten. This specimen was whole blood, taken in connection with sensitization to the hapten diphenylcyclopropenone (DPC). The source of these receptors is a woman aged 40 to 50 with alopecia areata. Some clones in this sample may be carry-over from other donors' samples.

The sample holds a few counts of this clonotype. The chain carries TRBV2 and TRBJ2-2; 7 nucleotides align to TRBD1. CDR1 and CDR2 from the germline V gene are SNHLY and FYNNEI. The CDR3 is 13 amino acids. V shed 6 bases and J 4 bases; nucleotides not matched to a gene: 2. In DNA, the CDR3 is TGTGCCAGCAGCGCAGGGGGCACCGGGGAGCTGTTTTTT. Its protein product is CASSAGGTGELFF.

This rearrangement joins TRBV27 to TRBJ2-2; the match to TRBD1 covers 8 bases. The CDR3 has 17 amino acids. After removal of 6 bases from V and 6 bases from J, the junction contained 15 bases not matched to a gene. Per the germline V gene, CDR1 is MNHEY and CDR2 is SMNVEV (reference sequence). The CDR3 region has the DNA TGTGCCAGCAGCCTACTTGTCGGACAGGGCCACGCCGGGGAGCTGTTTTTT. This sequence encodes CASSLLVGQGHAGELFF.

This clonotype was observed a few times. This chain uses TRBV11-2 with TRBJ2-3; 8 positions agree with TRBD2. CDR3 length: 15 amino acids. The trim removed 5 bases at V and 5 bases at J, leaving 9 bases unmatched. CDR1 SGHAT and CDR2 FQNNGV come from the germline V gene. DNA for the CDR3: TGTGCCAGCAGCCCCAGCGGGAGTGCGGTAGATACGCAGTATTTT. As protein: CASSPSGSAVDTQYF.

V and J are TRBV29-1 and TRBJ2-3; 10 nucleotides match TRBD1. V dropped 1 base and J dropped 7; count of bases not matched to a gene: 14. CDR1 and CDR2 from the germline V gene are SQVTM and ANQGSEA. This CDR3 has 17 amino acids. The CDR3 spells CSVEVNRDRGSRNTQYF. In DNA form, the CDR3 reads TGCAGCGTTGAAGTCAACCGGGACAGGGGTTCGAGAAATACGCAGTATTTT.

The rearrangement links TRBV29-1 to TRBJ2-2, with a tentative D call TRBD2 (7 bases). There are 16 residues in the CDR3. Per the germline V gene, CDR1 is SQVTM and CDR2 is ANQGSEA. V was pared by 3 bases and J by 5 bases, with 19 bases between. CDR3 sequence reads: CSVDWRGGPSTGELFF. The CDR3 DNA reads TGCAGCGTTGATTGGAGGGGGGGGCCCAGTACCGGGGAGCTGTTTTTT.

This clonotype was seen only a few times. This chain connects TRBV5-6 to TRBJ2-3; 13 nucleotides match TRBD2. Germline CDR1 reads SGHDT; CDR2 reads YYEEEE. The CDR3 has 15 residues. The V gene end was trimmed by 0 bases and the J gene end by 5 bases; junction bases not matched to a gene: 0. CDR3 amino acids: CASSLGLAGGDTQYF. The CDR3 coding sequence is TGTGCCAGCAGCTTGGGACTAGCGGGAGGAGATACGCAGTATTTT.

In its sample, this clonotype was seen once. One junction end does not reproduce the germline sequence, and a read error may be involved. The rearrangement links TRBV7-7 to TRBJ2-7, with 7 bases fitting TRBD1. Germline V lookup: CDR1 SSHAT, CDR2 FNYEAQ (reference sequence). The CDR3 contains 14 residues. The CDR3 loop reads CASSPRQGGYEQYF. For the CDR3, the DNA is TGTGCTAGCAGCCCGAGACAGGGCGGATACGAGCAGTACTTC.

The CDR3 sequence: CASSQTGGLSEQYF. The CDR3 DNA sequence: TGTGCCAGCAGTCAGACAGGGGGGCTGAGCGAGCAGTACTTC. This rearrangement joins TRBV27 to TRBJ2-7; 9 bases agree with TRBD1. CDR3 length equals 14 residues. From germline, CDR1 is MNHEY and CDR2 SMNVEV (reference sequence). V lost 5 bases to trimming and J lost 6 bases; unmatched junction nucleotides: 8.

V gene TRBV6-2 or TRBV6-3 combines with J gene TRBJ1-1; unclear D gene. Trimming shortened V by 0 bases and J by 1 base, and 9 bases separated the two germline ends. CDR3 length: 15 residues. Germline CDR1 MNHEY, CDR2 SVGEGT. In nucleotides, the CDR3 is TGTGCCAGCAGTTACTCGCGACGGAGGAACACTGAAGCTTTCTTT. Protein product: CASSYSRRRNTEAFF.

This clonotype was found a few times. The CDR3 region is CASSLARTSGRADTQYF. The CDR3 DNA sequence: TGTGCCAGCAGCTTAGCCAGGACTAGCGGGAGGGCAGATACGCAGTATTTT. The V call is TRBV7-2, the J call TRBJ2-3, with TRBD2 matching over 15 bases. J was trimmed by 4 bases and V by 0 bases; bases with no gene match: 2. Per germline, CDR1 SGHTA and CDR2 FQGNSA. The CDR3 has 17 amino acids.

The chain uses TRBV7-3 and TRBJ2-7; tentative D call: TRBD2 (5 bases). V was trimmed by 5 bases and J by 6 bases, leaving 20 bases between them. In germline, CDR1 is SGHTA, CDR2 FQGTGA. The CDR3 spans 15 residues. CDR3 nucleotides: TGTGCCAGCAGCCCCAACCCGGCGGGTGCTGCCGAGCAGTACTTC. It translates to CASSPNPAGAAEQYF.